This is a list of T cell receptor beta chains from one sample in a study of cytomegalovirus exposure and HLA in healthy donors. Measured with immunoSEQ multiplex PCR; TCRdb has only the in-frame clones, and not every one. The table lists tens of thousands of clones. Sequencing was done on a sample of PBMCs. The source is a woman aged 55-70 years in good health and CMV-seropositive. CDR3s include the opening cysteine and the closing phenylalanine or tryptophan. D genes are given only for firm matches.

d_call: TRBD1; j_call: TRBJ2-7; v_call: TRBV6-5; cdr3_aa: CASSGTGGSSYEQYF; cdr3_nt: TGTGCCAGCAGTGGGACAGGGGGAAGCTCCTACGAGCAGTACTTC
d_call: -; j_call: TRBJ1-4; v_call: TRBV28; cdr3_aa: CASSAQGRGNEKLFF; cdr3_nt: TGTGCCAGCAGTGCGCAGGGTCGCGGTAATGAAAAACTGTTTTTT
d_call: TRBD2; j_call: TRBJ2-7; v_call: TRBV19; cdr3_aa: CASSMSGLASEQYF; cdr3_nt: TGTGCCAGTAGTATGTCGGGACTAGCGTCGGAGCAGTACTTC
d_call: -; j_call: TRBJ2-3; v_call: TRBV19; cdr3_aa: CASSPSTDTQYF; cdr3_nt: TGTGCCAGTAGTCCGAGCACAGATACGCAGTATTTT
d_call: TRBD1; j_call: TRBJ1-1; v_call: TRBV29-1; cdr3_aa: CSVQGQGLTEAFF; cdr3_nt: TGCAGCGTGCAGGGACAGGGGCTAACTGAAGCTTTCTTT
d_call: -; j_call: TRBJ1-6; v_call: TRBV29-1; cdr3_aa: CSARREGNSPLHF; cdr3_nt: TGCAGCGCTCGCAGGGAGGGTAATTCACCCCTCCACTTT
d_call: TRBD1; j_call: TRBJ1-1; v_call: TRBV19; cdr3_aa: CASSLPSGTDDLNTEAFF; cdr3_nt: TGTGCCAGTAGTCTACCGTCGGGGACAGACGACTTGAACACTGAAGCTTTCTTT
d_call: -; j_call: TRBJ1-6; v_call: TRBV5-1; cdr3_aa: CASSPMAGSNSPLHF; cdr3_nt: TGCGCCAGCAGCCCAATGGCGGGCAGTAATTCACCCCTCCACTTT
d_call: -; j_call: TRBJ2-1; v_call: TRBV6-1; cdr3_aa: CASLWSSYNEQFF; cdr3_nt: TGTGCCAGCCTCTGGAGCTCCTACAATGAGCAGTTCTTC
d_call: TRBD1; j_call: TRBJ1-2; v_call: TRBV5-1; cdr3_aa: CVSSTGTGGGYTF; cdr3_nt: TGCGTCAGCAGCACCGGGACAGGGGGTGGCTACACCTTC
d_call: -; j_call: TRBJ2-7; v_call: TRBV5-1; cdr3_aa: CASSYDSSYEQYF; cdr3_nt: TGCGCCAGCAGCTACGACTCGTCCTACGAGCAGTACTTC